The 2 T cell receptor beta chains in this list originate from one sample, sequenced in a study of T cell responses to AZD1222 COVID-19 vaccine. Clones were sequenced by immunoSEQ multiplex PCR, and TCRdb holds only the in-frame ones, with some missing. The sample consists of fewer than 100,000 clones, around 88% of them appearing once. The sample here was peripheral blood, taken 28 days after the second AZD1222 dose. These receptors came from an adult who received the AZD1222 COVID-19 vaccine.

V and J are TRBV7-2 and TRBJ1-1; D remains ambiguous. Germline V gene sequence: CDR1 SGHTA, CDR2 FQGNSA. The CDR3 is 12 amino acids. V was trimmed by 4 bases and J by 2 bases, leaving 5 bases between them. The CDR3 reads CASSWTNTEAFF. DNA of the CDR3: TGTGCCAGCAGCTGGACCAACACTGAAGCTTTCTTT.

The chain links TRBV7-9 to TRBJ1-2; 12 bases match TRBD1. Germline trimming cut 5 bases from V and 8 bases from J; bases unmatched to any gene: 12. This CDR3 comprises 16 residues. From germline, CDR1 is SEHNR and CDR2 FQNEAQ (reference sequence). Here the CDR3 reads CASSTGTGGASWGYTF. CDR3 coding DNA: TGTGCCAGCAGCACAGGGACAGGGGGCGCGTCCTGGGGCTACACCTTC.